These 28 T cell receptor beta chains were all obtained from the same sample, sequenced in a study of blood T cell repertoires in COVID-19. Profiled with immunoSEQ multiplex PCR; TCRdb holds only in-frame clones, not every one. The table records about 430,000 clones, approximately 92% of them present only once. Sample: PBMCs or T cells enriched from blood (not recorded which). The receptors were gathered from a man aged 25-40 years who had recovered from COVID-19.

The chain joins TRBV4-1 to TRBJ1-5; D unresolved. This CDR3 has 15 residues. CDR1 MGHRA and CDR2 YSYEKL come from the germline V gene. The V gene lost 1 base and the J gene lost 0 bases, with 7 bases spanning the gap. The CDR3 region is CASSQAGYSNQPQHF. DNA of the CDR3: TGCGCCAGCAGCCAAGCCGGGTATAGCAATCAGCCCCAGCATTTT.

As regards this clone: Other DNA sequences within the sample encode an identical CDR3. V usage is TRBV7-9 and J usage is TRBJ1-1, with a tentative D call TRBD1 (5 bases). Between the trimmed V and J ends, which lost 9 bases and 0 bases, there was a span of 14 bases. The CDR3 contains 14 residues. The V gene's germline CDR1 is SEHNR and CDR2 FQNEAQ (reference sequence). The CDR3 loop reads CASSLAGVNTEAFF. The CDR3 bases are TGTGCCAGTTCTCTGGCGGGGGTGAACACTGAAGCTTTCTTT.

Points on this clone: Within the sample, other DNA sequences also encode this same CDR3. The chain recombines TRBV11-2 with TRBJ2-1, with TRBD1 identical over 7 bases. The CDR3 loop spans 13 amino acids. With V trimmed by 3 bases and J by 7 bases, 3 bases remained unmatched. Germline assignment: CDR1 SGHAT and CDR2 FQNNGV. Here the CDR3 DNA reads TGTGCCAGCAGCTTTCTACAGGGGAATGAGCAGTTCTTC. It translates to CASSFLQGNEQFF.

The chain combines TRBV6-1 with TRBJ1-2; D is uncertain. The CDR3 has 15 amino acids. The germline V gene has CDR1 MNHNS and CDR2 SASEGT. V shed 1 base and J shed 6 bases, with 15 bases lying between them. CDR3 sequence reads: CASSEGEGSLDGYTF. In nucleotides, the CDR3 is TGTGCCAGCAGTGAAGGGGAGGGTTCGTTGGATGGCTACACCTTC.

V is TRBV7-9 and J is TRBJ1-4, with a possible D match to TRBD1 (5 bases). CDR1 is SEHNR and CDR2 is FQNEAQ in the germline V gene (reference sequence). This CDR3 has 15 amino acids. Trimming left V 5 bases short and J 7 bases short, with 17 bases between. DNA of the CDR3: TGTGCCAGCAGCCCGACCGGGGGTGCCGGTGAAAAACTGTTTTTT. Translating it yields CASSPTGGAGEKLFF.

The rearrangement uses TRBV15 and TRBJ2-7; TRBD2 agrees at 8 bases. Germline V CDR1 and CDR2: LNHNV, YYDKDF (reference sequence). Trimming took 8 bases from V and 6 from J; bases not matched to a gene: 9. CDR3 size: 13 residues. The CDR3 region is CATAARGGLEQYF. CDR3 DNA: TGTGCCACCGCCGCCCGGGGGGGGCTCGAGCAGTACTTC.

This clone was detected only once. The chain links TRBV5-6 to TRBJ1-1; 8 nucleotides line up with TRBD1. CDR1 is SGHDT and CDR2 is YYEEEE in the germline V gene. This CDR3 region has 11 residues. After removal of 4 bases from V and 10 bases from J, the junction contained 3 bases not matched to a gene. CDR3 in DNA: TGTGCCAGCAGCCCCGGACAGGGAGCTTTCTTT. Protein sequence: CASSPGQGAFF.

This clone was recorded only once. The CDR3 protein is CASSRDTHGYTF. CDR3 DNA: TGTGCCAGCAGCCGGGACACTCATGGCTACACCTTC. The rearrangement joins TRBV12-3 or TRBV12-4 to TRBJ1-2; possibly TRBD1 for D (6 bases). The CDR3 runs 12 residues. The V gene lost 6 bases and the J gene lost 6 bases, with 11 bases spanning the gap.

The chain recombines TRBV19 with TRBJ1-5; TRBD1 aligns across 8 bases. The trim removed 0 bases at V and 4 bases at J, leaving 2 bases unmatched. Germline loops: CDR1 LNHDA, CDR2 SQIVND (reference sequence). CDR3 length: 15 residues. The CDR3 nucleotides are TGTGCCAGTAGTATAGAGGGACAGGAGAATCAGCCCCAGCATTTT. As protein: CASSIEGQENQPQHF.

This chain uses TRBV12-3 or TRBV12-4 with TRBJ2-7, with TRBD2 as a possible D gene (6 bases). V was cut by 6 bases and J by 6 bases, with 15 bases left in between. The CDR3 runs to 13 residues. CDR3 coding DNA: TGTGCCAGCAGAACTTCTAGCGCTGGCGAGCAGTACTTC. Its protein is CASRTSSAGEQYF.

This chain joins TRBV10-3 and TRBJ2-5, with unresolved D. The ends were cut back, 3 bases at V and 2 bases at J, with 7 bases in the middle. The CDR3 has 13 residues. Germline assignment: CDR1 ENHRY and CDR2 SYGVKD. This CDR3 is CAISDGWQETQYF. CDR3 coding DNA: TGTGCCATCAGTGACGGGTGGCAAGAGACCCAGTACTTC.

The rearrangement links TRBV30 to TRBJ1-1; D is unresolved. Per germline, CDR1 GTSNPN and CDR2 SVGIG (reference sequence). CDR3 size: 12 residues. V shed 4 bases and J shed 5 bases, with 11 bases lying between them. CDR3 region: CAWTGGWTEAFF. CDR3 bases: TGTGCCTGGACGGGAGGGTGGACTGAAGCTTTCTTT.

The chain is built from TRBV4-1 and TRBJ1-1, with D possibly being TRBD1 (6 bases). The germline gives CDR1 MGHRA, CDR2 YSYEKL. The germline V and J ends were trimmed by 1 base and 5 bases, with 26 bases remaining between them. This CDR3 comprises 19 residues. The CDR3 sequence: CASSQGYTKTGRADTEAFF. As DNA, the CDR3 is TGCGCCAGCAGCCAAGGCTACACCAAAACAGGGCGTGCGGATACTGAAGCTTTCTTT.

This clone was observed once. At one of its ends the junction is not consistent with the germline gene, which may arise from a read error. The identical CDR3 is also encoded by other nucleotide sequences in the sample. V and J are TRBV5-1 and TRBJ1-4; D might be TRBD1 (6 bases). Germline loops: CDR1 SGHRS, CDR2 YFSETQ. The CDR3 sequence is 15 residues long. CDR3 sequence reads: CASSSGQSTNEKLFF. The CDR3, as DNA: TGCGCCAGCAGCTCAGGACAGTCAACTAATGAAAAATTGTTTTTT.

This clone was counted a single time. One junction end disagrees with the germline gene, perhaps due to a read error. The DNA of the CDR3 is TGTGCCAGCACCCAATTCAGGGGTTCTGGGGCCAACGTCCTGACTTTC. It specifies CASTQFRGSGANVLTF. The chain links TRBV3-1 (or the pseudogene TRBV3-2) to TRBJ2-6, with TRBD1 as a possible D gene (6 bases). The CDR3 length is 16 residues. Looked up from germline, CDR1 is LGHDT and CDR2 is YNNKEL (reference sequence).

This chain uses TRBV11-2 with TRBJ2-7, with D maybe TRBD2 (5 bases). In germline, CDR1 is SGHAT, CDR2 FQNNGV. The CDR3 loop spans 13 amino acids. Trimming removed 4 bases from V and 2 bases from J, with 9 bases in between. CDR3 nucleotides: TGTGCCAGCAGCTCATATAGCGCCTACGAGCAGTACTTC. This sequence encodes CASSSYSAYEQYF.

The chain joins TRBV28 to TRBJ1-2; 7 bases align to TRBD1. CDR3 length: 15 amino acids. With 1 base clipped from V and 6 bases from J, the junction kept 8 bases outside the gene matches. Germline V lookup: CDR1 MDHEN, CDR2 SYDVKM. CDR3 protein: CASSLLPRQGDGYTF. DNA of the CDR3: TGTGCCAGCAGTTTATTGCCTAGACAGGGAGATGGCTACACCTTC.

The chain recombines TRBV11-2 with TRBJ2-2; TRBD2 matches 9 bases. V lost 8 bases to trimming and J lost 7 bases; unmatched junction nucleotides: 11. Germline V lookup: CDR1 SGHAT, CDR2 FQNNGV. This CDR3 has 15 amino acids. In DNA, the CDR3 is TGTGCCAGCGTGACCGGAGCGGGAGGTATCGGGGAGCTGTTTTTT. Translation gives CASVTGAGGIGELFF.

The rearrangement uses TRBV7-2 and TRBJ2-1; TRBD2 aligns across 8 bases. J gave up 3 bases and V 1 base, and 5 bases lay outside the gene matches. Germline CDR1 SGHTA, CDR2 FQGNSA. The CDR3 loop spans 16 amino acids. The CDR3 spells CASSLVAGGDYNEQFF. The CDR3 region has the DNA TGTGCCAGCAGCTTAGTGGCGGGGGGAGACTACAATGAGCAGTTCTTC.

This rearrangement joins TRBV10-3 to TRBJ1-6; 8 nucleotides line up with TRBD1. The CDR3 sequence is 15 residues long. Germline V lookup: CDR1 ENHRY, CDR2 SYGVKD. The J segment lost 5 bases and the V segment lost 3 bases, leaving 3 bases of the junction unmatched. This CDR3 is CAISDLTGDNSPLHF. The CDR3 DNA is TGTGCCATCAGTGACTTGACAGGGGATAATTCACCCCTCCACTTT.

This chain joins TRBV3-1 (or the pseudogene TRBV3-2) and TRBJ1-6, with 8 bases matching TRBD1. V dropped 6 bases and J dropped 8; count of bases not matched to a gene: 6. The CDR3 is 14 residues long. Per the germline V gene, CDR1 is LGHDT and CDR2 is YNNKEL (reference sequence). CDR3 amino acids: CASSDRGDYSPLHF. CDR3 DNA: TGTGCCAGCAGTGACAGGGGTGACTATTCACCCCTCCACTTT.

This chain links TRBV13 with TRBJ2-3; TRBD2 aligns across 10 bases. The trim removed 5 bases at V and 7 bases at J, leaving 12 bases unmatched. Germline V gives CDR1 PRHDT, CDR2 FYEKMQ (reference sequence). The CDR3 is made up of 16 amino acids. CDR3 nucleotide sequence: TGTGCCAGCAGCAACCAGCGGGAGGGCCTTTCGAATACGCAGTATTTT. This translates into CASSNQREGLSNTQYF. Together with reference TRBV13 and TRBJ2-3, the CDR3 gives the full variable domain: AAGVIQSPRHLIKEKRETATLKCYPIPRHDTVYWYQQGPGQDPQFLISFYEKMQSDKGSIPDRFSAQQFSDYHSELNMSSLELGDSALYFCASSNQREGLSNTQYFGPGTRLTVL.

The rearrangement joins TRBV15 to TRBJ2-3; 9 positions match TRBD1. The germline V gene has CDR1 LNHNV and CDR2 YYDKDF (reference sequence). The CDR3 contains 17 residues. V lost 0 bases to trimming and J lost 3 bases; unmatched junction nucleotides: 7. The CDR3 loop is CATSRDPGTGRTDTQYF. The CDR3 region has the DNA TGTGCCACCAGCAGAGATCCCGGGACAGGGCGAACAGATACGCAGTATTTT.

The chain employs TRBV5-8 and TRBJ2-1, with 10 bases aligning to TRBD2. This CDR3 has 17 amino acids. Trimming took 4 bases from V and 2 from J; bases not matched to a gene: 9. The germline V gene has CDR1 SGHTS and CDR2 YDEGEE. DNA of the CDR3: TGTGCCAGCAGCAGACTGGGGACTAGCGTAACCTACAATGAGCAGTTCTTC. Protein sequence: CASSRLGTSVTYNEQFF. The whole variable domain, remainder taken from reference TRBV5-8 and TRBJ2-1, is EAGVTQSPTHLIKTRGQQATLRCSPISGHTSVYWYQQALGLGLQFLLWYDEGEERNRGNFPPRFSGRQFPNYSSELNVNALELEDSALYLCASSRLGTSVTYNEQFFGPGTRLTVL.

The table lists this clone with a count of one. V usage is TRBV28 and J usage is TRBJ1-1, with a tentative D call TRBD1 (5 bases). CDR1 is MDHEN and CDR2 is SYDVKM in the germline V gene. The CDR3 extends over 16 amino acids. Trimming removed 1 base from V and 0 bases from J, with 12 bases in between. The CDR3, as DNA: TGTGCCAGCAGTTTATTGACGACAGACATGAACACTGAAGCTTTCTTT. Translation: CASSLLTTDMNTEAFF. The whole variable domain, remainder taken from reference TRBV28 and TRBJ1-1, is DVKVTQSSRYLVKRTGEKVFLECVQDMDHENMFWYRQDPGLGLRLIYFSYDVKMKEKGDIPEGYSVSREKKERFSLILESASTNQTSMYLCASSLLTTDMNTEAFFGQGTRLTVV.

The genes are TRBV7-3 and TRBJ1-2; TRBD1 agrees at 11 bases. CDR3 size: 15 residues. Germline V gives CDR1 SGHTA, CDR2 FQGTGA. V was clipped by 5 bases and J by 7 bases; unmatched bases: 9. Here the CDR3 reads CASSPGTGGVAGYTF. CDR3 DNA: TGTGCCAGCAGCCCCGGGACAGGGGGAGTAGCTGGCTACACCTTC. Supplemented by reference TRBV7-3 and TRBJ1-2, the full variable domain reads GAGVSQTPSNKVTEKGKYVELRCDPISGHTALYWYRQSLGQGPEFLIYFQGTGAADDSGLPNDRFFAVRPEGSVSTLKIQRTERGDSAVYLCASSPGTGGVAGYTFGSGTRLTVV.

This rearrangement joins TRBV10-2 to TRBJ1-3; tentatively, D is TRBD1 (6 bases). The germline V gene encodes CDR1 WSHSY and CDR2 SAAADI. Trimming took off 6 bases at V and 1 base at J, with 7 bases between the two ends. CDR3 length: 13 amino acids. CDR3 coding DNA: TGCGCCAGCAGACAGGGTTCTGGAAACACCATATATTTT. The encoded protein is CASRQGSGNTIYF.

This clone is a singleton in its sample. The CDR3 reads CAMTRDSPLSTEAFF. The CDR3 DNA sequence: TGTGCCATGACCCGGGACAGTCCTTTGAGCACTGAAGCTTTCTTT. The genes are TRBV2 and TRBJ1-1; 7 bases map to TRBD1. CDR1 SNHLY and CDR2 FYNNEI come from the germline V gene. The ends lost 10 bases at V and 4 bases at J; junction bases unmatched: 15. The CDR3 is made up of 15 amino acids.